The 30 T cell receptor beta chains below were found in one sample sequenced in a study of cytomegalovirus exposure and HLA in healthy donors. PCR involved 60 Vbeta and 13 Jbeta primers. Clones were read by immunoSEQ multiplex PCR, and TCRdb kept only the in-frame ones, dropping some. This sample has approximately 160,000 clones, with more than 65% found just once. The material sequenced was PBMCs. Receptors were obtained from a man aged 18 to 29 in good health and CMV-seropositive.

This clone has a single count. The chain combines TRBV5-1 with TRBJ2-4; TRBD1 is a possible D gene (5 bases). The CDR3 totals 16 residues. The germline V and J ends were trimmed by 4 bases and 0 bases, with 14 bases remaining between them. Germline V CDR1 and CDR2: SGHRS, YFSETQ. This CDR3 reads CASSVDSGLAKNIQYF. The CDR3 nucleotides read TGCGCCAGCAGCGTAGACTCAGGGTTAGCCAAAAACATTCAGTACTTC.

Concerning this clone: This CDR3 is also generated by other DNA sequences in the sample. This chain links TRBV5-6 with TRBJ1-1, with D possibly TRBD1 on 6 matching bases. Germline V gene lookup returns CDR1 SGHDT and CDR2 YYEEEE. The CDR3 has 14 residues. Trimming cost V 0 bases and J 1 base, with 7 bases left between them. The CDR3 DNA sequence: TGTGCCAGCAGCTTGGGCAGGGGGAACACTGAAGCTTTCTTT. Its protein product is CASSLGRGNTEAFF.

J is TRBJ1-3 and V is TRBV19; D is ambiguous. The CDR3 is made up of 11 amino acids. Per germline, CDR1 LNHDA and CDR2 SQIVND (reference sequence). V was shortened by 5 bases and J by 8 bases, with 7 bases between the two germline ends. CDR3 bases: TGTGCCAGTAGTTGGGGAGACACCATATATTTT. It specifies CASSWGDTIYF.

This chain connects TRBV11-2 to TRBJ2-2; 8 positions match TRBD1. The germline gives CDR1 SGHAT, CDR2 FQNNGV. Trimming removed 5 bases from V and 1 base from J; junction bases left unmatched: 12. The CDR3 totals 18 residues. This CDR3 is CASSSAGTGGGNTGELFF. CDR3 nucleotides: TGTGCCAGCAGCAGTGCCGGGACAGGAGGGGGGAACACCGGGGAGCTGTTTTTT. Full variable domain (rest looked up from reference TRBV11-2 and TRBJ2-2): EAGVAQSPRYKIIEKRQSVAFWCNPISGHATLYWYQQILGQGPKLLIQFQNNGVVDDSQLPKDRFSAERLKGVDSTLKIQPAKLEDSAVYLCASSSAGTGGGNTGELFFGEGSRLTVL.

V usage is TRBV6-5 and J usage is TRBJ1-1, with D unresolved. CDR1 is MNHEY and CDR2 is SVGAGI in the germline V gene. Trimming cost V 2 bases and J 2 bases, with 12 bases left between them. CDR3 length: 15 residues. Written as DNA, the CDR3 is TGTGCCAGCAGTTACCCTCCCGGGATTAACACTGAAGCTTTCTTT. Residues: CASSYPPGINTEAFF.

With respect to this clone: The junction differs from germline at one of its ends, possibly a read error. Other DNA sequences in the sample encode the same CDR3. The rearrangement links TRBV14 to TRBJ2-7; 7 bases agree with TRBD1. CDR1 is SGHDN, CDR2 FVKESK, per germline. This CDR3 contains 16 residues. In nucleotides, the CDR3 is TGCGCCAGCAGCCAAGAACATGTAGGGGGCCTGGGGGAGCAGTACTTC. Translated, it gives CASSQEHVGGLGEQYF.

This clone was recorded once. The V and J genes are TRBV6-5 and TRBJ2-7, with a possible D match to TRBD2 (5 bases). Trimming pared 2 bases from V and 12 bases from J, leaving 11 bases between. From germline, CDR1 is MNHEY and CDR2 SVGAGI. There are 11 residues in the CDR3. The DNA for the CDR3 is TGTGCCAGCAGTTACGCCGGGGTTACGTACTTC. Its translation: CASSYAGVTYF.

The rearrangement uses TRBV7-9 and TRBJ2-7; D ambiguous. Germline assignment: CDR1 SEHNR and CDR2 FQNEAQ (reference sequence). This CDR3 region has 13 residues. The V end was cut by 5 bases, the J end by 2 bases, with 10 bases between. CDR3 bases: TGTGCCAGCAGCCCAGCGCAGACCTACGAGCAGTACTTC. Protein: CASSPAQTYEQYF.

Turning to this clone: Sequence at one end of the junction differs from germline and may be a read error. This chain joins TRBV5-6 and TRBJ2-2; 8 bases line up with TRBD2. CDR3 size: 17 residues. Per the germline V gene, CDR1 is SGHDT and CDR2 is YYEEEE. The CDR3 is CASSLVEGLEVTRELFF. In DNA form, the CDR3 reads TGTGCCAGCAGCTTGGTTGAGGGACTAGAAGTCACCAGGGAGCTGTTTTTT.

The V and J genes are TRBV19 and TRBJ1-3; TRBD1 might be the D (5 bases). The germline gives CDR1 LNHDA, CDR2 SQIVND (reference sequence). V was clipped by 7 bases and J by 2 bases, with 15 bases between them. The CDR3 has 15 amino acids. CDR3 in DNA: TGTGCCAGTATGGCGACAGTAGACCCTGGAAACACCATATATTTT. Amino acid sequence: CASMATVDPGNTIYF.

The genes are TRBV6-1 and TRBJ2-7; the D gene is possibly TRBD1 (6 bases). Germline V gene data show CDR1 as MNHNS and CDR2 as SASEGT. The CDR3 contains 14 residues. Trimming shortened V by 6 bases and J by 1 base, and 13 bases separated the two germline ends. The CDR3 region has the DNA TGTGCCAGCAGACCTCACGACAGGTCCTACGAGCAGTACTTC. This encodes CASRPHDRSYEQYF.

There are a few counts of this clone. This sequence joins TRBV7-8 and TRBJ2-7; D is possibly TRBD2 (6 bases). This CDR3 has 14 residues. Looked up from germline, CDR1 is SGHVS and CDR2 is FQNEAQ. Trimming removed 3 bases at V and 3 bases at J, with 12 bases between. The CDR3 nucleotides are TGTGCCAGCAGCTTTTTATGGGGGGTCTACGAGCAGTACTTC. This gives the protein CASSFLWGVYEQYF. Based on the CDR3 plus reference TRBV7-8 and TRBJ2-7, the full variable domain is GAGVSQSPRYKVAKRGQDVALRCDPISGHVSLFWYQQALGQGPEFLTYFQNEAQLDKSGLPSDRFFAERPEGSVSTLKIQRTQQEDSAVYLCASSFLWGVYEQYFGPGTRLTVT.

The CDR3 reads CASSRDRSYNEQFF. In DNA, the CDR3 is TGCGCCAGCAGCCGGGACAGGAGTTACAATGAGCAGTTCTTC. The chain couples TRBV5-1 to TRBJ2-1; 8 bases match TRBD1. V gave up 4 bases and J gave up 4 bases; unmatched junction bases: 4. This CDR3 region has 14 residues. CDR1 is SGHRS and CDR2 is YFSETQ in the germline V gene.

This clone turned up a few times. The chain is built from TRBV9 and TRBJ1-1; 7 bases line up with TRBD1. The CDR3 contains 13 residues. V lost 0 bases and J lost 7; bases outside the gene matches: 3. CDR1 and CDR2 from the germline V gene are SGDLS and YYNGEE. CDR3 protein: CASSVGDRGEAFF. CDR3 bases: TGTGCCAGCAGCGTAGGGGACAGAGGTGAAGCTTTCTTT.

This clone was picked up one time. This CDR3 is CASSMGDIFAGAGTDTQYF. In DNA, the CDR3 is TGTGCCAGTAGTATGGGGGACATTTTTGCGGGGGCAGGCACAGATACGCAGTATTTT. The genes are TRBV19 and TRBJ2-3; maybe TRBD2 (7 bases). Germline loops: CDR1 LNHDA, CDR2 SQIVND (reference sequence). V shed 3 bases and J shed 1 base, with 23 bases lying between them. This CDR3 is 19 amino acids long.

This chain connects TRBV2 to TRBJ2-1, with D perhaps TRBD1 (6 bases). Germline V CDR1 and CDR2: SNHLY, FYNNEI. Deletions cut 6 bases from V and 8 bases from J, with 20 bases between. The CDR3 runs 15 residues. The CDR3 nucleotides are TGTGCCAGCAGCGGACCAGGGGAAACTTTCGATGAGCAGTTCTTC. Translation: CASSGPGETFDEQFF. Full variable domain (outside the CDR3, taken from reference TRBV2 and TRBJ2-1): EPEVTQTPSHQVTQMGQEVILRCVPISNHLYFYWYRQILGQKVEFLVSFYNNEISEKSEIFDDQFSVERPDGSNFTLKIRSTKLEDSAMYFCASSGPGETFDEQFFGPGTRLTVL.

This clone qualifies as medium-sized. In nucleotides, the CDR3 is TGCGCCAGCAGCCAAGTAGGAGGAGTCCCTTCCTACGAGCAGTACTTC. Residues: CASSQVGGVPSYEQYF. The V and J genes are TRBV4-3 and TRBJ2-7; weak D call: TRBD2 (5 bases). Trimming removed 1 base from V and 1 base from J, with 14 bases in between. Germline V gene lookup returns CDR1 LGHNA and CDR2 YSLEER. The CDR3 totals 16 residues.

This clone was counted only a few times. The J gene is TRBJ2-5, the V gene TRBV28; 7 positions agree with TRBD2. The CDR3 sequence is 15 residues long. CDR1 MDHEN and CDR2 SYDVKM come from the germline V gene. Losses at the gene ends were 2 bases for V and 1 base for J; bases not matched to a gene: 4. In nucleotides, the CDR3 is TGTGCCAGCAGTTTAGGGGGAGGGCTCCAAGAGACCCAGTACTTC. Its translation is CASSLGGGLQETQYF.

The V gene is TRBV6-5, the J gene TRBJ2-7, with D perhaps matching TRBD1 (6 bases). Germline lookup yields CDR1 MNHEY and CDR2 SVGAGI. The V end lost 1 base, the J end lost 7 bases, and 17 bases lay between the germline ends. There are 15 residues in the CDR3. CDR3 bases: TGTGCCAGCAGTTACTATTCGACAGGCCTCGGTGAGCAGTACTTC. Amino acids: CASSYYSTGLGEQYF.

The chain combines TRBV7-9 with TRBJ2-7; the match to TRBD1 covers 9 bases. Germline CDR1 and CDR2: SEHNR and FQNEAQ (reference sequence). After removal of 0 bases from V and 4 bases from J, the junction contained 4 bases not matched to a gene. This CDR3 spans 15 amino acids. The CDR3 coding sequence is TGTGCCAGCAGCTTAGCCCCGGGACAGGGTTACGAGCAGTACTTC. Translated, it gives CASSLAPGQGYEQYF.

The chain couples TRBV6-6 to TRBJ1-3; D remains ambiguous. The CDR3 contains 16 residues. From germline, CDR1 is MNHNY and CDR2 SVGAGI (reference sequence). Between the trimmed V and J ends, which lost 1 base and 0 bases, there was a span of 10 bases. The CDR3 spells CASSYFWGDSGNTIYF. CDR3 nucleotide sequence: TGTGCCAGCAGTTACTTTTGGGGAGACTCTGGAAACACCATATATTTT.

The J gene is TRBJ2-7, the V gene TRBV5-1, with D perhaps matching TRBD2 (6 bases). Germline assignment: CDR1 SGHRS and CDR2 YFSETQ. The germline V and J ends were trimmed by 2 bases and 4 bases, with 13 bases remaining between them. The CDR3 has 14 amino acids. The CDR3 reads CASSLLVGGYEQYF. The CDR3 DNA is TGCGCCAGCAGCTTACTAGTGGGGGGATACGAGCAGTACTTC.

The rearrangement uses TRBV15 and TRBJ1-2; D uncertain. This CDR3 has 15 amino acids. Trimming removed 0 bases from V and 8 bases from J, with 16 bases in between. Germline loops: CDR1 LNHNV, CDR2 YYDKDF (reference sequence). CDR3 nucleotide sequence: TGTGCCACCAGCAGAGATTCTTCCAACCCTCGGGGCTACACCTTC. Translated: CATSRDSSNPRGYTF.

The CDR3 is CASTPRGYEPQHF. The CDR3 bases are TGTGCCAGTACTCCAAGGGGTTATGAGCCCCAGCATTTT. This rearrangement joins TRBV19 to TRBJ1-5, with D maybe TRBD1 (5 bases). V was cut by 7 bases and J by 8 bases, with 15 bases left in between. The CDR3 totals 13 residues. CDR1 and CDR2 (germline): LNHDA, SQIVND (reference sequence).

This chain links TRBV5-6 with TRBJ2-7, with TRBD2 identical over 8 bases. V lost 4 bases, J lost 7 bases, and 7 bases stayed unmatched. The CDR3 runs 13 residues. Germline V CDR1 and CDR2: SGHDT, YYEEEE. CDR3 sequence (DNA): TGTGCCAGCAGCCGGGGGGGTCACCTGGAGCAGTACTTC. As protein: CASSRGGHLEQYF.

The chain uses TRBV28 and TRBJ1-4; D is possibly TRBD1 (6 bases). V was cut by 5 bases and J by 6 bases, with 13 bases left in between. CDR3 size: 14 residues. Germline V gene sequence: CDR1 MDHEN, CDR2 SYDVKM. In DNA, the CDR3 is TGTGCCAGCAGTGTACAGGGTTTGTATGAAAAACTGTTTTTT. This encodes CASSVQGLYEKLFF.

The V gene is TRBV2, the J gene TRBJ1-1; 8 bases are shared with TRBD1. CDR3 length equals 15 residues. After removal of 3 bases from V and 1 base from J, the junction contained 4 bases not matched to a gene. The germline V gene has CDR1 SNHLY and CDR2 FYNNEI. CDR3 protein: CASSDRTGRNTEAFF. The CDR3 DNA follows: TGTGCCAGCAGTGATAGGACAGGGAGGAACACTGAAGCTTTCTTT.

The chain has TRBV2 and TRBJ2-7; 7 bases match TRBD2. V gave up 4 bases and J gave up 0 bases; unmatched junction bases: 9. The germline CDR1 and CDR2 sequences are SNHLY and FYNNEI. CDR3 length: 16 amino acids. The DNA of the CDR3 is TGTGCCAGCAGTGCCCTAGCGGAGGGTAGCTCCTACGAGCAGTACTTC. This translates into CASSALAEGSSYEQYF.

The chain combines TRBV7-9 with TRBJ1-1, with D possibly being TRBD1 (6 bases). Trimming left V 10 bases short and J 4 bases short, with 16 bases between. CDR1 is SEHNR and CDR2 is FQNEAQ in the germline V gene (reference sequence). This CDR3 has 13 residues. CDR3 amino acids: CATETGVGTEAFF. For the CDR3, the DNA is TGTGCCACCGAGACAGGAGTAGGCACTGAAGCTTTCTTT.

This chain connects TRBV5-1 to TRBJ2-1; TRBD2 matches 7 bases. Trimming removed 0 bases from V and 3 bases from J; junction bases left unmatched: 9. This CDR3 region has 17 residues. Germline V lookup: CDR1 SGHRS, CDR2 YFSETQ. CDR3 protein: CASSLEGGPFNYNEQFF. The CDR3 DNA is TGCGCCAGCAGCTTGGAGGGAGGGCCTTTTAACTACAATGAGCAGTTCTTC.